These 25 T cell receptor beta chains were all obtained from the same sample, sequenced in a study of OX40 agonist ivuxolimab in advanced cancers. The protocol was immunoSEQ multiplex PCR, while the TCRdb copy is restricted to in-frame clones and leaves out a portion. The profile shows approximately 68,000 clones, about four fifths of them singletons. The sequences come from CD4+ or CD8+ T cells sorted from blood, collected in a trial of the OX40 agonist ivuxolimab. All receptors come from an adult with an advanced solid tumor such as melanoma, head and neck, liver or kidney cancer.

CDR3 nucleotides: TGTGCCAGCAGCGTAGGGGGGGGACCCCGGAGCTCTGAAGCTTTCTTT. Its translation is CASSVGGGPRSSEAFF. This chain uses TRBV9 with TRBJ1-1, with a tentative D call TRBD1 (5 bases). Germline loops: CDR1 SGDLS, CDR2 YYNGEE. The CDR3 spans 16 residues. Trimming took 0 bases from V and 6 from J, leaving 18 bases between them.

The table lists this clone with a few counts. This rearrangement joins TRBV28 to TRBJ1-2, with D unclear. V was shortened by 2 bases and J by 7 bases, with 20 bases between the two germline ends. The CDR3 extends over 16 amino acids. Germline CDR1 is MDHEN and CDR2 is SYDVKM. Here the CDR3 reads CASSLVLGGSLGGYTF. In DNA form, the CDR3 reads TGTGCCAGCAGTTTAGTCCTGGGAGGAAGTTTGGGTGGCTACACCTTC.

The rearrangement uses TRBV11-2 and TRBJ2-5; 11 bases align to TRBD2. Gene TRBJ2-7 matches the end of the DNA better, so the J call may be wrong. The CDR3 length is 14 residues. Germline V gene sequence: CDR1 SGHAT, CDR2 FQNNGV. CDR3 nucleotide sequence: TGTGCCAGCAGCTTACTAGCGGGAGGCTACGAGCAGTACTTC. Its protein is CASSLLAGGYEQYF.

This CDR3 is CATSSPGGLKNIQYF. In nucleotides, the CDR3 is TGTGCCACCAGCAGTCCAGGGGGGCTAAAAAACATTCAGTACTTC. The V call is TRBV15, the J call TRBJ2-4; weak D call: TRBD1 (7 bases). Germline-derived CDR1 and CDR2 are LNHNV and YYDKDF (reference sequence). The V end was cut by 3 bases, the J end by 4 bases, with 13 bases between. This CDR3 is 15 amino acids long.

This clone was seen more than once but under ten times. This sequence joins TRBV27 and TRBJ1-5, with TRBD1 matching 9 bases. Trimming removed 10 bases from V and 1 base from J; junction bases left unmatched: 2. CDR1 and CDR2 (germline): MNHEY, SMNVEV (reference sequence). The CDR3 is made up of 13 amino acids. CDR3: CATGQGSNQPQHF. As DNA, the CDR3 is TGTGCCACCGGACAGGGGAGCAATCAGCCCCAGCATTTT.

The chain links TRBV19 to TRBJ1-1; possibly TRBD1 for D (5 bases). Germline V CDR1 and CDR2: LNHDA, SQIVND (reference sequence). This CDR3 is built from 11 residues. The DNA for the CDR3 is TGTGGTGGGGGAACGTCAGGATGGGCTTTCTTT. Encoded protein: CGGGTSGWAFF.

The chain is built from TRBV7-9 and TRBJ2-1; 16 bases are shared with TRBD2. J was trimmed by 3 bases and V by 1 base; bases with no gene match: 6. Germline loops: CDR1 SEHNR, CDR2 FQNEAQ (reference sequence). The CDR3 contains 19 residues. In nucleotides, the CDR3 is TGTGCCAGCAGCTTAGAGGGACTAGCGGGGGGGTCCGTCTACAATGAGCAGTTCTTC. It translates to CASSLEGLAGGSVYNEQFF.

This chain connects TRBV5-1 to TRBJ1-5; D unresolved. CDR3 size: 15 residues. The V end lost 0 bases, the J end lost 5 bases, and 12 bases lay between the germline ends. Germline loops: CDR1 SGHRS, CDR2 YFSETQ. In nucleotides, the CDR3 is TGCGCCAGCAGCTTGGAACCCTACCCTGATCAGCCCCAGCATTTT. Translation: CASSLEPYPDQPQHF.

This clone is medium-sized (0.01 to 0.1%). The chain carries TRBV2 and TRBJ2-7; D is unclear. The CDR3 is 14 residues long. The germline gives CDR1 SNHLY, CDR2 FYNNEI. Trimming took off 0 bases at V and 3 bases at J, with 9 bases between the two ends. The CDR3 loop reads CASSEARQFYEQYV. The CDR3 coding sequence is TGTGCCAGCAGTGAAGCGCGGCAGTTCTACGAGCAGTACGTC.

The chain combines TRBV28 with TRBJ2-1; D may be TRBD2 (7 bases). The germline V and J ends were trimmed by 7 bases and 4 bases, with 14 bases remaining between them. In germline, CDR1 is MDHEN, CDR2 SYDVKM. This CDR3 region has 14 residues. As DNA, the CDR3 is TGTGCCAGCACCAAAGGGGGGGGATACAATGAGCAGTTCTTC. As protein: CASTKGGGYNEQFF.

The rearrangement uses TRBV10-1 and TRBJ1-1; TRBD1 agrees at 10 bases. V was pared by 0 bases and J by 1 base, with 5 bases of the junction left unmatched. Germline values: CDR1 WNHNN, CDR2 SYGVQD (reference sequence). This CDR3 has 17 amino acids. CDR3 nucleotide sequence: TGCGCCAGCAGTGAGTCCGAGGACAGGGGGGGGAACACTGAAGCTTTCTTT. Its protein product is CASSESEDRGGNTEAFF.

The chain couples TRBV28 to TRBJ2-7; 8 nucleotides align to TRBD1. The CDR3 covers 15 residues. Trimming removed 6 bases from V and 0 bases from J; junction bases left unmatched: 7. From germline, CDR1 is MDHEN and CDR2 SYDVKM. CDR3 sequence reads: CASSPGQESSYEQYF. The CDR3 region has the DNA TGTGCCAGCAGCCCGGGACAGGAGAGCTCCTACGAGCAGTACTTC.

CDR3 nucleotides: TGTGCCAGCAGTGAGCTAGCGGGAGGAGCGGAGACCCAGTACTTC. It specifies CASSELAGGAETQYF. The V gene is TRBV6-1, the J gene TRBJ2-5, with 11 bases that match TRBD2. The CDR3 runs 15 residues. Germline CDR1 and CDR2: MNHNS and SASEGT. V trimming: 3 bases; J trimming: 5 bases; junction bases outside the gene matches: 5.

This chain connects TRBV29-1 to TRBJ1-2, with 7 bases matching TRBD1. The germline gives CDR1 SQVTM, CDR2 ANQGSEA. V shed 7 bases, J shed 3 bases, and the junction held 2 bases outside the gene matches. This CDR3 is built from 11 residues. The CDR3 reads CSDDRDYGYTF. The CDR3 nucleotides read TGCAGCGACGACAGGGACTATGGCTACACCTTC.

The chain combines TRBV7-8 with TRBJ2-3; 8 nucleotides agree with TRBD1. The V and J ends lost 4 bases and 0 bases, in that order; junction bases with no gene match: 3. The CDR3 sequence is 15 residues long. Germline CDR1 reads SGHVS; CDR2 reads FQNEAQ. CDR3 sequence: CASSSDRDSTDTQYF. The CDR3 region has the DNA TGTGCCAGCAGCTCGGACAGGGATAGCACAGATACGCAGTATTTT. The whole variable domain, filled in from reference TRBV7-8 and TRBJ2-3, reads GAGVSQSPRYKVAKRGQDVALRCDPISGHVSLFWYQQALGQGPEFLTYFQNEAQLDKSGLPSDRFFAERPEGSVSTLKIQRTQQEDSAVYLCASSSDRDSTDTQYFGPGTRLTVL.

This chain links TRBV28 with TRBJ1-1; TRBD1 matches at 7 bases. This CDR3 spans 12 amino acids. The V gene's germline CDR1 is MDHEN and CDR2 SYDVKM. The trim removed 6 bases at V and 5 bases at J, leaving 3 bases unmatched. CDR3 amino acids: CASRGTDTEAFF. In nucleotides, the CDR3 is TGTGCCAGCAGGGGGACAGATACTGAAGCTTTCTTT.

The chain carries TRBV19 and TRBJ1-6; D perhaps matches TRBD1 (5 bases). This CDR3 contains 12 residues. The V end was cut by 6 bases, the J end by 10 bases, with 10 bases between. Germline V gene sequence: CDR1 LNHDA, CDR2 SQIVND (reference sequence). The CDR3 loop is CASSPGASPLHF. As DNA, the CDR3 is TGTGCCAGTAGCCCCGGGGCCTCACCCCTCCACTTT.

V usage is TRBV6-1 and J usage is TRBJ1-3; 8 bases are a match to TRBD1. CDR3 size: 14 residues. V lost 5 bases, J lost 2 bases, and 2 bases stayed unmatched. CDR1 and CDR2 from the germline V gene are MNHNS and SASEGT. This CDR3 reads CASSPGGPGNTIYF. The CDR3 bases are TGTGCCAGCAGTCCAGGGGGCCCTGGAAACACCATATATTTT.

V usage is TRBV7-2 and J usage is TRBJ1-1; TRBD1 matches at 8 bases. The CDR3 consists of 15 residues. Unmatched junction bases numbered 6, after V lost 1 base and J lost 5 bases. Germline V gene sequence: CDR1 SGHTA, CDR2 FQGNSA. The CDR3 loop is CASSLGGQGLTEAFF. The CDR3 DNA reads TGTGCCAGCAGCTTAGGCGGACAGGGCCTTACTGAAGCTTTCTTT.

This chain links TRBV7-9 with TRBJ2-5; D is perhaps TRBD1 (5 bases). The better agreement between TRBJ2-7 and the DNA end casts doubt on the J call. The CDR3 has 14 residues. The germline V gene encodes CDR1 SEHNR and CDR2 FQNEAQ (reference sequence). DNA of the CDR3: TGTGCCAGCAGCTTAGAGGGGTGGGTTTACGAGCAGTACTTC. It codes for CASSLEGWVYEQYF.

This clone appeared once. The same CDR3 arises from other DNA sequences in this sample as well. The chain recombines TRBV30 with TRBJ2-7; D call uncertain. This CDR3 is 12 amino acids long. Germline V gene lookup returns CDR1 GTSNPN and CDR2 SVGIG (reference sequence). The V end was cut by 2 bases, the J end by 3 bases, with 8 bases between. Here the CDR3 reads CAWSPSSYEQYF. DNA of the CDR3: TGTGCCTGGAGTCCATCTAGCTACGAGCAGTACTTC. Drawing the rest from reference TRBV30 and TRBJ2-7, the complete variable domain is SQTIHQWPATLVQPVGSPLSLECTVEGTSNPNLYWYRQAAGRGLQLLFYSVGIGQISSEVPQNLSASRPQDRQFILSSKKLLLSDSGFYLCAWSPSSYEQYFGPGTRLTVT.

This chain links TRBV28 with TRBJ2-7; weak D call: TRBD2 (6 bases). The V gene's germline CDR1 is MDHEN and CDR2 SYDVKM. V was shortened by 6 bases and J by 1 base, with 13 bases between the two germline ends. The CDR3 has 14 amino acids. For the CDR3, the DNA is TGTGCCAGCAGCCCAGGAGGGCGGTCCTACGAGCAGTACTTC. Encoded protein: CASSPGGRSYEQYF.

This chain links TRBV28 with TRBJ2-7; no clear D. The CDR3 is made up of 14 amino acids. Trimming left V 3 bases short and J 0 bases short, with 9 bases between. Germline CDR1 is MDHEN and CDR2 is SYDVKM. The CDR3 spells CASSFDPSSYEQYF. CDR3 sequence (DNA): TGTGCCAGCAGTTTCGACCCCTCCTCCTACGAGCAGTACTTC.

The V call is TRBV2, the J call TRBJ1-3; 8 bases fit TRBD1. V shed 7 bases and J 9 bases; nucleotides not matched to a gene: 11. Germline assignment: CDR1 SNHLY and CDR2 FYNNEI. This CDR3 comprises 14 residues. CDR3 residues: CASNDIRDRSTIYF. CDR3 DNA sequence: TGTGCCAGCAATGATATCCGGGACAGGAGCACCATATATTTT.

The rearrangement links TRBV14 to TRBJ2-1, with D tentatively TRBD1 or TRBD2 (5 bases each). CDR3 size: 14 residues. V was shortened by 2 bases and J by 5 bases, with 10 bases between the two germline ends. Germline V gene lookup returns CDR1 SGHDN and CDR2 FVKESK. CDR3 sequence (DNA): TGTGCCAGCAGCCAACTGGGACCAAACAATGAGCAGTTCTTC. Its protein product is CASSQLGPNNEQFF. The full variable domain, rest sourced from reference TRBV14 and TRBJ2-1, is EAGVTQFPSHSVIEKGQTVTLRCDPISGHDNLYWYRRVMGKEIKFLLHFVKESKQDESGMPNNRFLAERTGGTYSTLKVQPAELEDSGVYFCASSQLGPNNEQFFGPGTRLTVL.